This T cell receptor beta chain emerged from a study of beta chain features in type 1 diabetes. Expressed TCRB transcripts were sequenced because the isolated RNA had all been reverse transcribed beforehand. Only in-frame clones appear in the TCRdb table, and some are missing; sequencing was by immunoSEQ multiplex PCR. This sample has about 150,000 clones, with around 50% found just once. As regards this clone: The sample has other DNA sequences that encode this CDR3 too.

Sequencing used Tregs from blood. The sequence derives from a man younger than 30 in good health.

The CDR3 loop reads CASSYSGWETQYF. The CDR3 DNA reads as TGTGCCAGCAGTTATTCCGGGTGGGAGACCCAGTACTTC. The V and J genes are TRBV6-5 and TRBJ2-5, with D hard to call. CDR3 length equals 13 residues. Germline CDR1 reads MNHEY; CDR2 reads SVGAGI. Trimming cost V 3 bases and J 5 bases, with 10 bases left between them.